The rows below give T cell receptor beta chains drawn from one sample of a study of beta chain features in type 1 diabetes. Profiling relied on immunoSEQ multiplex PCR, and the TCRdb table lists in-frame clones only, not all of them. The sample consists of around 650,000 clones, under 15% of them appearing once. Source material: naive CD4+ T cells from blood. Receptors originate from a young man with type 1 diabetes. The CDR3 runs from the conserved cysteine through the conserved F or W. A D gene is named only where the DNA matches it firmly. Size is omitted from some rows. Given values are once, few, many or a class for expanded clones.

TRBD2	TRBV28	few	TRBJ2-3	CASSLAGGAPDTQYF	TGTGCCAGCAGTTTAGCGGGGGGTGCCCCCGATACGCAGTATTTT
-	TRBV19	-	TRBJ2-7	CASSIRQGSYEQYF	TGTGCCAGTAGTATTCGGCAGGGTTCGTACGAGCAGTACTTC
-	TRBV6-6	few	TRBJ2-2	CASSPSPGELFF	TGTGCCAGCAGTCCAAGCCCCGGGGAGCTGTTTTTT
TRBD2	TRBV30	-	TRBJ2-1	CAWSLISGGSDEQFF	TGTGCCTGGAGTTTGATTAGCGGGGGTTCGGATGAGCAGTTCTTC
TRBD2	TRBV11-3	-	TRBJ2-3	CASSLAWTSGVTDTQYF	TGTGCCAGCAGCTTAGCTTGGACTAGCGGAGTCACAGATACGCAGTATTTT
-	TRBV27	-	TRBJ1-6	CASSSYGDSPLHF	TGTGCCAGCAGCTCTTATGGGGATTCACCCCTCCACTTT
TRBD1	TRBV7-7	-	TRBJ2-2	CASSSVKGQGARELFF	TGTGCCAGCAGCTCGGTAAAGGGACAGGGGGCTCGGGAGCTGTTTTTT
-	TRBV5-1	-	TRBJ2-1	CASSLIRDSYNEQFF	TGCGCCAGCAGCTTGATCCGGGATTCCTACAATGAGCAGTTCTTC
TRBD1	TRBV6-5	few	TRBJ2-3	CASRTGGAGTDTQYF	TGTGCCAGCAGGACAGGGGGCGCCGGGACAGATACGCAGTATTTT
TRBD1	TRBV29-1	-	TRBJ1-5	CSVQTGINQPQHF	TGCAGCGTTCAGACAGGGATCAATCAGCCCCAGCATTTT
-	TRBV5-1	-	TRBJ2-3	CASSGSTDTQYF	TGCGCCAGCAGCGGTAGCACAGATACGCAGTATTTT
TRBD1	TRBV10-3	few	TRBJ1-2	CATLGTGGYGYTF	TGTGCCACCCTGGGGACAGGGGGGTATGGCTACACCTTC
-	TRBV5-8	few	TRBJ2-5	CASAQVETQYF	TGTGCCAGCGCGCAGGTGGAGACCCAGTACTTC
TRBD2	TRBV7-2	-	TRBJ2-1	CASSSAGTSGRNEQFF	TGTGCCAGCAGCTCAGCCGGGACTAGCGGGAGGAATGAGCAGTTCTTC
-	TRBV25-1	-	TRBJ1-1	CASSEWGKGANTEAFF	TGTGCCAGCAGTGAATGGGGTAAAGGAGCTAACACTGAAGCTTTCTTT
TRBD2	TRBV7-2	-	TRBJ2-5	CASRDSSGGIETQYF	TGTGCCAGCAGGGATTCTAGCGGGGGTATAGAGACCCAGTACTTC